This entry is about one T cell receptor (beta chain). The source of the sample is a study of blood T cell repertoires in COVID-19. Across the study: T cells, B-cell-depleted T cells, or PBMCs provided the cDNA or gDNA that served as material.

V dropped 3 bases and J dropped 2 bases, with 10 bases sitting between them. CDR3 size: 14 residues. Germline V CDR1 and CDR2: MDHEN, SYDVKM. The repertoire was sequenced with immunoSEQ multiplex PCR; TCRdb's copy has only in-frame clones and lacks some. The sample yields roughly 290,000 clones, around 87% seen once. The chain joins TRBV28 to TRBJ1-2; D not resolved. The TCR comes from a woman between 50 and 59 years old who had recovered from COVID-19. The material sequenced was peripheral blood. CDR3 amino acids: CASSLAGNNYGYTF. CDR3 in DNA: TGTGCCAGCAGTTTGGCCGGGAACAACTATGGCTACACCTTC.